What follows describes a single T cell receptor beta chain. This clone appeared a single time. Its antigen is unknown. Per-nucleotide qualities are absent, and no much larger clonotype sits a single base away. This sample is part of a study of blood T cell repertoires in COVID-19 (dated by TCRdb to the early 2020s). For the wider study: The collaborator samples originated in the United States, Italy and Spain and spanned the acute and convalescent phases of COVID-19. The material from the prospective study consisted of cDNA or gDNA derived from T cells, B-cell-depleted T cells, or PBMCs. Subjects who had been exposed to COVID-19, were actively infected with it, or had recovered from it provided the deeply sampled blood TCRbeta repertoires that made up the dataset. The repertoires were made available in a free public database intended to serve as a resource for research on the immune response to SARS-CoV-2. The samples were drawn from two sources: the first 160 participants of the ongoing ImmuneRACE study, and some 1,300 subjects contributed by 6 global collaborators. A de-identified subject ID, COVID-19 status, age in years and sex were almost always included in the sample metadata. HLA class I and class II types, where available, came from metadata supplied by the sample provider rather than from assay-based typing.

Each collaborating institution followed its own protocols to collect whole blood in K2EDTA tubes. For TCRbeta analysis, collaborator samples were shipped as frozen whole blood, as isolated PBMCs, or as DNA extracted from either sample type. Study-wide conclusions, independent of this receptor: How much clinical and demographic metadata was included differed by source and by participant, and the metadata was provided uncurated.

According to the germline V gene, CDR1 reads SGDLS and CDR2 reads YYNGEE. The CDR3, from cysteine to phenylalanine, totals 13 residues. Only the CDR3 DNA stays, 39 bases, in frame from base 1. Trimming at the junction amounts to 4 bases on V and 7 bases on J, and the germline ends lie 11 bases apart. TCRbeta CDR3 regions were amplified from genomic DNA by means of the immunoSEQ Assay, a bias-controlled multiplex PCR. Per the authors' processing: Within the assay, amplification of reference gene primers was used to estimate how many nucleated cells each sample contained. To quantify the absolute abundance of each unique TCRbeta CDR3 rearrangement, sequence reads were collapsed and filtered. Productive Simpson clonality was computed per sample as the square root of Simpson's diversity index over productive rearrangements. What TCRdb holds here is the immuneACCESS table cut down to in-frame rearrangements. Part of the clones is not present; checked against another copy, under half of the missing clones reflect an unresolved V gene, and the others are unexplained. V and J calls and clone size are those listed in that table; D and trimming were worked out from the DNA. This sample is represented by more than 45,000 clones; about 83% of them were singletons. The ten largest clones represent roughly 17% of the sample.

The chain links TRBV9 with TRBJ2-2; the D gene is possibly TRBD1, with 6 bases matching. The clonotype comes from a man aged 40-49 years with acute or convalescent COVID-19. Sample: peripheral blood. The nucleotide sequence reads as follows: TGTGCCAGCAGCATTCAGGGGATCGGGGAGCTGTTTTTT. It translates as CASSIQGIGELFF.